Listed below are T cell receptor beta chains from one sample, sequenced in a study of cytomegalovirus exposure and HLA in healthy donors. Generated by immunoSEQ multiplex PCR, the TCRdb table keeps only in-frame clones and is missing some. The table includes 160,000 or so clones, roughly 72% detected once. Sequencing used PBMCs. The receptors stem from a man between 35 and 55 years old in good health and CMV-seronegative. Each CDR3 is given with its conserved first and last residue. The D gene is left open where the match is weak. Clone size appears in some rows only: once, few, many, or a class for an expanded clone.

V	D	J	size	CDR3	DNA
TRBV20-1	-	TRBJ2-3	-	CSAETGDTQYF	TGCAGTGCTGAGACTGGGGATACGCAGTATTTT
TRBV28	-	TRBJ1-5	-	CASGGGTLNQPQHF	TGTGCCAGTGGGGGGGGAACGCTCAATCAGCCCCAGCATTTT
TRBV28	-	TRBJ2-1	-	CASSLISNIRRDNEQFF	TGTGCCAGCAGTTTAATCTCGAACATCAGACGGGACAATGAGCAGTTCTTC
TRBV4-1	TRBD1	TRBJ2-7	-	CASSQARQGSYEQYF	TGCGCCAGCAGCCAAGCCCGACAGGGATCCTACGAGCAGTACTTC
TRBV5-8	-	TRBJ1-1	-	CASSTGQGRNTEAFF	TGTGCCAGCAGCACCGGCCAGGGGAGGAACACTGAAGCTTTCTTT
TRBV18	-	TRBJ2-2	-	CASSPPKNTGELFF	TGTGCCAGCTCACCACCTAAGAACACCGGGGAGCTGTTTTTT
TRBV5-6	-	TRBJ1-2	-	CASSPGNTNYGYTF	TGTGCCAGCAGCCCGGGGAACACTAACTATGGCTACACCTTC
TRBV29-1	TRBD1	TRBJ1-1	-	CSVERTGGLRNTEAFF	TGCAGCGTTGAACGGACAGGGGGATTACGGAACACTGAAGCTTTCTTT
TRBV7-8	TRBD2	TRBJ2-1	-	CASSLGGLDNEQFF	TGTGCCAGCAGCTTAGGGGGACTAGACAATGAGCAGTTCTTC
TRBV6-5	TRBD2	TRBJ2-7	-	CASRDLAGGPYEQYF	TGTGCCAGCAGAGATCTAGCGGGAGGGCCCTACGAGCAGTACTTC
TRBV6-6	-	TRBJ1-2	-	CASSYLQGNYGYTF	TGTGCCAGCAGTTACTTACAGGGAAACTATGGCTACACCTTC
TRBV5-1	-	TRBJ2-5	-	CASSLSKNHQETQYF	TGCGCCAGCAGCTTGTCCAAAAATCACCAAGAGACCCAGTACTTC
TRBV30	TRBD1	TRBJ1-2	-	CAWSVEIVLAGQNNYGYTF	TGTGCCTGGAGTGTAGAGATCGTCTTAGCGGGACAGAATAACTATGGCTACACCTTC
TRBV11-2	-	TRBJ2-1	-	CASSLPGYYNEQFF	TGTGCCAGCAGCTTACCCGGGTATTACAATGAGCAGTTCTTC
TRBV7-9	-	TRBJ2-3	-	CASSPKAAESQYF	TGTGCCAGCAGCCCCAAAGCGGCCGAAAGTCAGTATTTT
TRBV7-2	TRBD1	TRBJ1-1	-	CASRTIQGVNTEAFF	TGTGCCAGCAGGACCATCCAGGGGGTGAACACTGAAGCTTTCTTT
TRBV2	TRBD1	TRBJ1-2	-	CASRVGQEGFRYTF	TGTGCCAGCCGGGTGGGACAGGAGGGATTTCGCTACACCTTC
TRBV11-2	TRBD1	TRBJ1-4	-	CACKGANNEKLFF	TGTGCCTGCAAGGGGGCGAATAATGAAAAACTGTTTTTT
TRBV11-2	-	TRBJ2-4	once	CASSFGTQKAKNSQYF	TGTGCCAGCAGCTTCGGCACACAAAAAGCCAAAAACAGTCAGTACTTC
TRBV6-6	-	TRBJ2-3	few	CASSSFSGTDTQYF	TGTGCCAGCAGTTCTTTTAGCGGCACAGATACGCAGTATTTT
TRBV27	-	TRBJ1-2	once	CASSPKASGGYGYTF	TGTGCCAGCAGTCCAAAGGCCTCGGGAGGGTATGGCTACACCTTC
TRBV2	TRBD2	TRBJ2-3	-	CASSGGGTRTDTQYF	TGTGCCAGCAGTGGGGGGGGGACCCGCACAGATACGCAGTATTTT
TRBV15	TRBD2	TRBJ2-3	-	CATSRGFTSGSTDTQYF	TGTGCCACCAGCAGAGGTTTTACTAGCGGGTCCACAGATACGCAGTATTTT
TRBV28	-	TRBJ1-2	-	CASSLPKQGPQGYTF	TGTGCCAGCAGTTTACCCAAACAGGGTCCACAGGGCTACACCTTC
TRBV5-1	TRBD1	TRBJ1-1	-	CASSSGTGNMNTEAFF	TGCGCCAGCAGCTCTGGGACAGGGAATATGAACACTGAAGCTTTCTTT
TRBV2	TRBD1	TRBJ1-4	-	CASKDRGPANEKLFF	TGTGCCAGCAAAGACAGGGGGCCAGCTAATGAAAAACTGTTTTTT
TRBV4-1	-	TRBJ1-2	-	CASSQVTGTTYGYTF	TGCGCCAGCAGCCAAGTAACGGGAACCACCTATGGCTACACCTTC
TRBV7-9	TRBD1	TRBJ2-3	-	CASSGLKRTGQGDTQYF	TGTGCCAGCAGCGGACTCAAACGGACAGGTCAAGGAGATACGCAGTATTTT
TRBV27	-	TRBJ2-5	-	CASSSPGRRGQETQYF	TGTGCCAGCAGTTCCCCGGGACGGAGGGGCCAAGAGACCCAGTACTTC
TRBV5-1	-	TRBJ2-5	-	CASSRPGVGEETQYF	TGCGCCAGCTCGCGCCCAGGCGTGGGTGAAGAGACCCAGTACTTC
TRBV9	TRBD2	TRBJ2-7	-	CASSPSVTSGSYEQYF	TGTGCCAGCAGCCCCTCCGTTACTAGCGGGTCGTACGAGCAGTACTTC
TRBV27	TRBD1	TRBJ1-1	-	CASSLDRVNTEAFF	TGTGCCAGCAGTTTAGACAGGGTGAACACTGAAGCTTTCTTT
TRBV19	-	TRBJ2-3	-	CASSSTGGTQYF	TGTGCCAGTAGTTCTACCGGGGGTACGCAGTATTTT
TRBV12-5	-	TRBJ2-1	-	CASGLVLGDWSYNEQFF	TGTGCTAGTGGTTTGGTACTAGGGGACTGGTCCTACAATGAGCAGTTCTTC
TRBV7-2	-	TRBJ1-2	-	CASSLASSTGGSNYGYTF	TGTGCCAGCAGCTTAGCCTCCTCGACGGGAGGGTCTAACTATGGCTACACCTTC
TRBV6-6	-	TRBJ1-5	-	CASKDDPRAQHF	TGTGCCAGCAAAGATGACCCCCGGGCCCAGCATTTT
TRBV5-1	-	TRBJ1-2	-	CASSRFREDPRHYGYTF	TGCGCCAGCAGCCGGTTCCGGGAGGACCCTCGGCACTATGGCTACACCTTC
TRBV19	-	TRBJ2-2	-	CASMGPAGTPGELFF	TGTGCCAGTATGGGGCCCGCCGGGACTCCCGGGGAGCTGTTTTTT
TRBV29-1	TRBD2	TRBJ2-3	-	CSVWEGLGTDTQYF	TGCAGCGTCTGGGAGGGACTAGGCACAGATACGCAGTATTTT
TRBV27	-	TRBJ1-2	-	CASSSRRGSYGYTF	TGTGCCAGCAGTTCGAGGAGGGGTAGCTATGGCTACACCTTC
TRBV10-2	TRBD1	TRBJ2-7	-	CASTGGYEQYF	TGCGCCAGTACAGGGGGCTACGAGCAGTACTTC